This T cell receptor (beta chain) was sequenced in a study of T cell responses to AZD1222 COVID-19 vaccine. V shed 1 base, J shed 5 bases, and the junction held 6 bases outside the gene matches. This CDR3 contains 16 residues. The germline V gene has CDR1 SEHNR and CDR2 FQNEAQ (reference sequence). Data came from immunoSEQ multiplex PCR; TCRdb stores just in-frame clones and leaves some out. There are about 120,000 clones in the sample; around 93% occur only once, and approximately 5.1% lies in the top ten. The sample in question was peripheral blood, obtained 28 days after the second AZD1222 dose. The receptor was derived from an adult who received the AZD1222 COVID-19 vaccine. The J gene is TRBJ2-1, the V gene TRBV7-9, with TRBD2 matching 9 bases. The CDR3 protein is CASSLVAGGPDNEQFF. Written as DNA, the CDR3 is TGTGCCAGCAGCTTAGTCGCGGGAGGGCCTGACAATGAGCAGTTCTTC.